This is a list of T cell receptor beta chains from one sample in a study of blood T cell repertoires in COVID-19. Repertoires were generated with immunoSEQ multiplex PCR, while TCRdb's copy carries only in-frame clones and drops some. The sample includes around 230,000 clones, around four fifths of them seen just once. The sample was PBMCs or T cells enriched from blood (not recorded which). These receptors came from a man aged 35 to 55 who had recovered from COVID-19. The CDR3 runs from the conserved cysteine through the conserved F or W. The order of the fields is V gene, J gene, CDR3 protein.

TRBV19	TRBJ2-5	CASSITDTYKETQYF
TRBV30	TRBJ2-2	CAWSVWGLAGGPGELFF
TRBV16	TRBJ2-7	CASRPDGSYEQYF
TRBV11-2	TRBJ2-3	CASSLDRVGRTQYF
TRBV21-1	TRBJ2-4	CASSRRRFLAKNIQYF
TRBV7-8	TRBJ1-5	CASSLGTAHQPQHF
TRBV5-1	TRBJ2-7	CASSEQGSSYEQYF
TRBV5-4	TRBJ1-6	CASSLEGRNSPLHF
TRBV18	TRBJ1-2	CASSPFQGMDGYTF
TRBV5-1	TRBJ2-4	CASSGDVWDIQYF
TRBV2	TRBJ2-1	CASRLAGGEQFF
TRBV27	TRBJ1-2	CASSLRTGFYGYTF
TRBV19	TRBJ1-5	CASSIVGHLFGPQHF
TRBV29-1	TRBJ2-2	CSVSGTGGVTGELFF
TRBV27	TRBJ1-1	CASSWGSNTEAFF
TRBV6-5	TRBJ2-2	CASRLYHPGGGELFF
TRBV18	TRBJ1-2	CASSPNKGGRYGYTF
TRBV20-1	TRBJ1-3	CSASMSSGNTIYF
TRBV12-3/TRBV12-4	TRBJ1-3	CASSLSAGNTIYF
TRBV28	TRBJ1-5	CASSFVQGPTQPQHF
TRBV7-3	TRBJ2-1	CASREGGMGGDNEQFF
TRBV28	TRBJ1-2	CASSLGGKNYGYTF
TRBV30	TRBJ2-2	CAWTSGLAGVVTGELFF
TRBV28	TRBJ1-1	CASSFPRRDTEAFF
TRBV3-1/TRBV3-2	TRBJ2-3	CASSHRGTDTQYF
TRBV5-1	TRBJ1-1	CASSLPSDSPRNTEAFF
TRBV27	TRBJ1-1	CASRTNTEAFF
TRBV18	TRBJ1-6	CASSPTDSLNSPLHF
TRBV18	TRBJ1-2	CASSTPNYGYTF
TRBV6-1	TRBJ2-1	CASSEGDRGWYEQFF
TRBV28	TRBJ2-2	CASSPPGQMNTGELFF
TRBV6-2/TRBV6-3	TRBJ2-7	CASSFAGGYEQYF
TRBV14	TRBJ2-6	CASSQAGSSGANVLTF
TRBV30	TRBJ1-5	CAWSHLRAGKSNQPQHF
TRBV12-5	TRBJ2-2	CASGPSTGELFF
TRBV19	TRBJ2-7	CASSPETGRQYF
TRBV29-1	TRBJ2-1	CSVEDGLAGGNEQFF
TRBV7-9	TRBJ2-2	CASSLQGWELFF
TRBV2	TRBJ2-1	CASSVSGGYNEQFF
TRBV3-1/TRBV3-2	TRBJ1-1	CASSLPGRAEAFF
TRBV19	TRBJ2-7	CASSIVPGSSYEQYF
TRBV5-6	TRBJ2-5	CASSLYSTYAKETQYF
TRBV9	TRBJ2-2	CASSPGVGRNTGELFF
TRBV28	TRBJ1-1	CASSFDAGSDTEAFF
TRBV6-5	TRBJ2-1	CASGLPNEQFF
TRBV7-9	TRBJ1-2	CASSKLSGNGYTF
TRBV4-2	TRBJ2-7	CASSQAGTSGYEQYF
TRBV6-1	TRBJ2-2	CASSGNAGGQLGTGELFF
TRBV19	TRBJ1-5	CASSRGQPGDQPQHF
TRBV28	TRBJ1-2	CASSLSIIQVGGYTF
TRBV9	TRBJ1-2	CASGHKQGYTF